This TCR beta chain was found in a study of T cell responses to AZD1222 COVID-19 vaccine. The V gene lost 3 bases and the J gene lost 0 bases, with 13 bases spanning the gap. Germline V lookup: CDR1 SGHVS, CDR2 FQNEAQ. CDR3 size: 16 residues. Only one count was recorded for this clone. The data were produced by immunoSEQ multiplex PCR, yet TCRdb's version contains in-frame clones alone and is incomplete. The table has over 110,000 clones, roughly 90% seen once. The starting material was peripheral blood, obtained 28 days after the second AZD1222 dose. The chain recombines TRBV7-8 with TRBJ2-3; D is ambiguous. The receptor was derived from an adult who received the AZD1222 COVID-19 vaccine. CDR3 DNA sequence: TGTGCCAGCAGCTTCCCCCCCCACCCGAGCACAGATACGCAGTATTTT. It is translated as CASSFPPHPSTDTQYF.